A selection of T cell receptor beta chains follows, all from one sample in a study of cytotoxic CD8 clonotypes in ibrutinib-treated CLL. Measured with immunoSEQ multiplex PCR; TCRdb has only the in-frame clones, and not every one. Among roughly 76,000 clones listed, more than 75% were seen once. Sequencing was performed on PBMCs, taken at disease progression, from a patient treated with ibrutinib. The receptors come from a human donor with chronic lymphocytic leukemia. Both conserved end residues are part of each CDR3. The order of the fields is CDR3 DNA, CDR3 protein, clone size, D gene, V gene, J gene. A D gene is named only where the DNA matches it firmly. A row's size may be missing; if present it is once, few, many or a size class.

TGTGCCAGCAGTTCCGCGTCGAGGTTGGCACCCGAGCAGTACTTC	CASSSASRLAPEQYF	.	.	TRBV28	TRBJ2-7
TGTGCCAGCAGCTTTAATTCAGGGTCCGGGGAGCTGTTTTTT	CASSFNSGSGELFF	few	.	TRBV7-8	TRBJ2-2
TGTGCCAGCAGGGCCGGGTACACCTACGAGCAGTACTTC	CASRAGYTYEQYF	.	.	TRBV27	TRBJ2-7
TGTGCCAGCAGCTCCTCTGGTAGCGGGGGGGCCAGTGAGCAGTTCTTC	CASSSSGSGGASEQFF	once	TRBD2	TRBV13	TRBJ2-1
TGCGCCAGCAGCCCCTCGGGTAGCGGGATGTTTAAAGAGACCCAGTACTTC	CASSPSGSGMFKETQYF	.	TRBD2	TRBV5-1	TRBJ2-5
TGCGCCAGCAGTGAAAGGGGGCATAATTCACCCCTCCACTTT	CASSERGHNSPLHF	.	TRBD1	TRBV10-2	TRBJ1-6
TGTGCCAGCAGTCTGAGGCAAGAGACCCAGTACTTC	CASSLRQETQYF	medium-sized	.	TRBV28	TRBJ2-5
TGTGCCAGCAAGACAGTGCGTAGCTACGAGCAGTACTTC	CASKTVRSYEQYF	.	.	TRBV6-5	TRBJ2-7
TGTGCCAGCAGTGAAGAAGACAGTGTCTATGGCTACACCTTC	CASSEEDSVYGYTF	.	.	TRBV6-1	TRBJ1-2
TGTGCCAGCAGTTTCCCCTGGGGGGCCCACTATGGCTACACCTTC	CASSFPWGAHYGYTF	.	.	TRBV27	TRBJ1-2
TGTGCCAGCAGAAACCGGGACAACTACGAGCAGTACTTC	CASRNRDNYEQYF	.	.	TRBV6-5	TRBJ2-7
TGTGCCAGCAATGACCGGCCGGAAACCCTCCACTTT	CASNDRPETLHF	.	.	TRBV28	TRBJ1-6
TGTGCCAGCAGTTTATATTCAGTCTCACGGTCCTATGGCTACACCTTC	CASSLYSVSRSYGYTF	.	.	TRBV28	TRBJ1-2
TGTGCCAGTAGTATCGGAGGATCTGGGGAGACCCAGTACTTC	CASSIGGSGETQYF	.	.	TRBV19	TRBJ2-5
TGTGCCAGCACCCCGGACGTTCATTCACCCCTCCACTTT	CASTPDVHSPLHF	.	.	TRBV28	TRBJ1-6
TGTGCCAGCAGCCCCTCCCATGAGGTCTACTCTGGAAACACCATATATTTT	CASSPSHEVYSGNTIYF	.	.	TRBV5-5	TRBJ1-3
TGCGCCAGCAGCTTGGGGGGGACAGAAAAAGAGACCCAGTACTTC	CASSLGGTEKETQYF	.	TRBD1	TRBV5-1	TRBJ2-5
TGCGCCAGCAGCCGGGGCATGAGCACTGAAGCTTTCTTT	CASSRGMSTEAFF	.	.	TRBV5-1	TRBJ1-1
TGTGCCAGTAGTGGACAGGGGGTTTCTGTGATCCACGAGCAGTACTTC	CASSGQGVSVIHEQYF	.	TRBD1	TRBV19	TRBJ2-7
TGCGCCAGCAGCATTCAGGGAGTCTATGGCTACACCTTC	CASSIQGVYGYTF	.	.	TRBV5-1	TRBJ1-2
TGTGCCAGCAGCGTAGCGGGCGGGTTGCGGGAGACCCAGTACTTC	CASSVAGGLRETQYF	.	.	TRBV9	TRBJ2-5
TGTGCCAGCAGCTTAAGTCCCACCGGGGAGCTGTTTTTT	CASSLSPTGELFF	.	.	TRBV7-3	TRBJ2-2
TGTGCCATCAGTGATGCGACAGGGACGAACACCGGGGAGCTGTTTTTT	CAISDATGTNTGELFF	once	TRBD1	TRBV10-3	TRBJ2-2
TGTGCCATCAGTGAAAGGGGGCGGGGTACAGATACGCAGTATTTT	CAISERGRGTDTQYF	.	.	TRBV10-3	TRBJ2-3
TGCGCCAGCAGCCCGTTTAGGACAGGGGACAACACCGGGGAGCTGTTTTTT	CASSPFRTGDNTGELFF	.	TRBD1	TRBV5-1	TRBJ2-2
TGTGCCAGCTCACCGGGGACAGGCGACTACTACGAGCAGTACTTC	CASSPGTGDYYEQYF	.	TRBD1	TRBV18	TRBJ2-7
TGCGCCAGCAGCCAAGGGGGACACCGGGACCAGGCCAACGTCCTGACTTTC	CASSQGGHRDQANVLTF	once	.	TRBV4-1	TRBJ2-6
TGTGCCAGCAGCGTTACAGGGCTCTCAAATGAGCAGTTCTTC	CASSVTGLSNEQFF	.	.	TRBV9	TRBJ2-1
TGTGCCAGCAGCAGAGATTGGGGGGGCACTGAAGCTTTCTTT	CASSRDWGGTEAFF	.	.	TRBV11-2	TRBJ1-1
TGCGCCAGCAGCTTGAGGGAACCTACCGGGGAGCTGTTTTTT	CASSLREPTGELFF	.	.	TRBV5-1	TRBJ2-2